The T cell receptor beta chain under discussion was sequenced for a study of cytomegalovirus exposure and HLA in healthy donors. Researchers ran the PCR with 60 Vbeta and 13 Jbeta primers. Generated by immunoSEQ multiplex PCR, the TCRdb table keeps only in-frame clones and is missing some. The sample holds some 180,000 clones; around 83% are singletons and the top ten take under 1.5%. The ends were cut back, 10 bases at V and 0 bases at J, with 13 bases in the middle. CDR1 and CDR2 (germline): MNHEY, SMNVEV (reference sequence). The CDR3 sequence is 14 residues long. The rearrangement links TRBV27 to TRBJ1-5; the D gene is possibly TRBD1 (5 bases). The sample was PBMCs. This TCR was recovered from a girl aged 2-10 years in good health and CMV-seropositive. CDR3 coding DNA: TGTGCCACCCTTCCGGGGGTTAGCAATCAGCCCCAGCATTTT. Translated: CATLPGVSNQPQHF.